One TCR beta chain is described in this entry. There is no known antigen for this receptor. A much larger clone differs by one base, so this may be a read error. These data are taken from a study of CD8+CD57+ T cells in acquired aplastic anemia listed by TCRdb under 2018. Concerning the study at large: Extracted DNA from sorted CD4+ and CD8+ cells averaged approximately 3 ug, ranging from roughly 0.17 to 30 ug. CD8+CD57+ expansion was defined as frequency above the mean frequency observed in healthy subjects.

On the study overall, not on this receptor specifically: Twenty-nine CD8+ CDR3 sequences were found to be shared between patients and controls, but these sequences appeared to be highly expressed in patients and within the immunodominant clones of the patients. Between patients and healthy controls, no significant difference in CD8+ Simpson's diversity was found (P=0.060).

Genomic DNA served as template for TCR beta VDJ combination and CDR3 sequence profiling. An Illumina HiSeq 2000 was used for TCR repertoire sequencing. As for the original processing: Repertoires were assessed using TRBV/TRBJ rearrangement plots, CDR3 size and DJ length profiles, and Simpson's diversity index. Whichever DNA sequence was most abundant in the deep sequencing data was defined as the immunodominant clone. CDR3 amino acid sequences were checked for sharing across subjects and were also compared against the VDJdb database and published repertoires. TCRdb cleaned the public reads at Q25 with fastp, built clones with MiXCR and kept in-frame beta chains. For every CDR3 protein sequence, its rows merge into one entry that carries the most common genes and DNA. The V and J calls, along with clone size, are taken from TCRdb and not from the paper's own processing. The sample profile shows around 430,000 distinct CDR3 sequences; over 25% of them were found once. Nearly 0.85% of the sample rests with the top ten.

V ends up 8 bases short and J 6 bases short, with an unmatched junction base count of 7. The germline V gene (reference sequence) sets CDR1 to SEHNR and CDR2 to FQNEAQ. Including the terminal cysteine and phenylalanine, the CDR3 comprises 13 residues. Just CDR3 DNA is preserved here, 39 bases in frame from base 1. Patients chosen for sequencing had shown expansion of CD8+CD57+ cells by flow cytometry. All patients had severe acquired aplastic anemia diagnosed by International Study of Aplastic Anemia and Agranulocytosis and Camitta criteria. No patient had received any therapy when blood was sampled. In the study, sorted CD4+ and CD8+ blood T cells from patients with severe aplastic anemia and from healthy subjects underwent deep sequencing of TCR repertoires. Patients were enrolled under clinicaltrials.gov protocols 00001620, 01623167, 00001397, 00071045, 00081523 and 00961064 in the USA. Ficoll-Paque density gradient centrifugation was used to isolate peripheral blood mononuclear cells. Before DNA extraction, CD4+ and CD8+ T cells were sorted with FACS or magnetic beads.

The receptor comes from a human donor with aplastic anemia. Source material: sorted CD4+, CD8+, or CD8+CD57+ T cells (not recorded which) from PBMCs. The receptor chain draws on TRBV7-9 and TRBJ2-1; 7 nucleotides in the junction match TRBD2. The DNA is as follows: TGTGCCAGCCGGGGGGACCCATTCAATGAGCAGTTCTTC. It specifies CASRGDPFNEQFF.